These T cell receptor beta chains were read from a single sample in a study of metastatic and nonmetastatic thyroid tumors. TCRdb called clones again from the PCR reads with MiXCR. The sample consists of over 14,000 clones, about 22% of them appearing once. The sequencing input was tumor tissue. These receptors were taken from a female donor with papillary thyroid cancer or a benign thyroid nodule (not recorded which). Some clones in this sample may be carry-over from other donors' samples. Both conserved end residues are part of each CDR3. The D gene is left open where the match is weak. Clone size is shown for a subset of rows, as once, few, many or a class of expanded clone.

j_call v_call clone_size d_call cdr3_aa cdr3_nt
TRBJ2-5 TRBV28 many TRBD1 CASRPSGQGETQYF TGTGCCAGCAGGCCAAGCGGACAGGGTGAGACCCAGTACTTC
TRBJ1-4 TRBV19 many NA CASSIGLTNEKLFF TGTGCCAGTAGTATAGGGTTAACTAATGAAAAACTGTTCTTT
TRBJ1-5 TRBV30 few NA CAWSVGGLDQPQHF TGTGCCTGGAGTGTTGGGGGGCTAGATCAGCCCCAGCATTTT
TRBJ2-7 TRBV28 few NA CASSFGHPYEQYF TGTGCCAGCAGTTTTGGACACCCCTACGAGCAGTACTTC
TRBJ1-1 TRBV4-1 many TRBD1 CASSYRGGTEAFF TGCGCCAGCAGTTACAGGGGAGGGACTGAAGCTTTCTTT
TRBJ1-2 TRBV6-6 NA NA CASSYSGGRGYTF TGTGCCAGCAGTTACTCCGGGGGAAGGGGCTACACCTTC
TRBJ2-3 TRBV20-1 NA NA CSASLEVVSDTQYF TGCAGTGCTTCTTTAGAAGTAGTAAGTGATACGCAGTATTTT
TRBJ2-1 TRBV6-5 many NA CASSSYDREQFF TGTGCCAGTAGTTCGTATGACAGGGAGCAGTTCTTC
TRBJ2-2 TRBV6-1 few NA CASSTLNTGELFF TGTGCCAGTAGCACACTAAACACCGGGGAGCTGTTTTTT
TRBJ2-1 TRBV6-9 NA NA CASSRGSSEQFF TGCGCCAGCAGCCGGGGCTCCAGTGAGCAGTTCTTC
TRBJ2-1 TRBV7-2 many TRBD2 CASSRLAGGSYNEQFF TGTGCCAGCAGCCGACTAGCGGGAGGGTCCTACAATGAGCAGTTCTTC
TRBJ1-5 TRBV30 NA TRBD1 CAWSEGTGNQPQHF TGTGCCTGGAGTGAGGGGACAGGCAATCAGCCCCAGCATTTT
TRBJ2-7 TRBV2 few TRBD1 CASSSGTGYYEQYF TGTGCCAGCAGTTCCGGGACAGGGTACTACGAGCAGTACTTC